This entry lists 31 T cell receptor beta chains sequenced from one sample in a study of beta chain features in type 1 diabetes. General observations from the study: The study found moderately but significantly shorter TCRB CDR3s in all four CD4+ subsets of Type 1 diabetes patients.

Their cognate antigens are unknown. Sequencing targeted expressed TCRB transcripts, as all isolated RNA had been reverse transcribed. The protocol was immunoSEQ multiplex PCR, while the TCRdb copy is restricted to in-frame clones and leaves out a portion. The data show some 360,000 clones, around 9.6% seen once. Source material: central memory CD4+ T cells from blood. These receptors originate from a man aged 25 to 40 with type 1 diabetes.

The chain carries TRBV10-3 and TRBJ2-7; D unclear. V lost 3 bases, J lost 2 bases, and 8 bases lay in between. The length of the CDR3 is 13 residues. The germline V gene has CDR1 ENHRY and CDR2 SYGVKD. CDR3 amino acids: CAISDGQTYEQYF. The CDR3 nucleotides read TGTGCCATCAGTGACGGGCAGACCTACGAGCAGTACTTC.

In this sample, this clone turned up many times. The V and J genes are TRBV29-1 and TRBJ1-4; 8 bases agree with TRBD1. Germline V lookup: CDR1 SQVTM, CDR2 ANQGSEA. J lost 6 bases, V lost 4 bases, and 7 bases had no gene match. The CDR3 loop spans 14 amino acids. CDR3 in DNA: TGCAGCGTTGGACAGGGGAAGAGGGATGAAAAACTGTTTTTT. This encodes CSVGQGKRDEKLFF.

This clone was observed a handful of times. The chain carries TRBV2 and TRBJ2-5, with a weak D call TRBD2 (5 bases). Trimming took off 6 bases at V and 5 bases at J, with 7 bases between the two ends. CDR3 size: 11 residues. The germline gives CDR1 SNHLY, CDR2 FYNNEI. The CDR3 region is CASRGAETQYF. The CDR3 coding sequence is TGTGCCAGCAGGGGAGCGGAGACCCAGTACTTC.

This clone was seen many times. V and J are TRBV14 and TRBJ1-2; D not certain. The CDR3 consists of 14 residues. CDR1 is SGHDN, CDR2 FVKESK, per germline. The V end was cut by 6 bases, the J end by 4 bases, with 15 bases between. Here the CDR3 DNA reads TGTGCCAGCAGACCCCATGGCCTTACCTATGGCTACACCTTC. This translates into CASRPHGLTYGYTF.

J is TRBJ1-2 and V is TRBV9; TRBD1 matches at 7 bases. The trim removed 1 base at V and 6 bases at J, leaving 6 bases unmatched. Germline CDR1 SGDLS, CDR2 YYNGEE. The CDR3 covers 14 residues. Here the CDR3 DNA reads TGTGCCAGCAGCGTAATATCTACAGGGGATGGCTACACCTTC. Translating it yields CASSVISTGDGYTF.

This clone has only a few counts. The sample has other DNA sequences that encode this CDR3 too. The J gene is TRBJ1-5, the V gene TRBV7-2; D ambiguous. The CDR3 consists of 15 residues. Germline lookup yields CDR1 SGHTA and CDR2 FQGNSA. V was trimmed by 1 base and J by 0 bases, leaving 7 bases between them. The CDR3, as DNA: TGTGCCAGCAGCTTAGGGGCAGGTAGCAATCAGCCCCAGCATTTT. Translating gives CASSLGAGSNQPQHF.

The sample holds a few counts of this clone. J is TRBJ1-1 and V is TRBV5-1; D may be TRBD1 (6 bases). Deletions cut 4 bases from V and 7 bases from J, with 14 bases between. From germline, CDR1 is SGHRS and CDR2 YFSETQ. The CDR3 consists of 13 residues. Here the CDR3 reads CASSEAPRGEAFF. In nucleotides, the CDR3 is TGCGCCAGCAGCGAGGCCCCCAGGGGTGAAGCTTTCTTT.

This clone was seen only a few times. V is TRBV10-3 and J is TRBJ1-5; D possibly corresponds to TRBD1 (6 bases). The V gene's germline CDR1 is ENHRY and CDR2 SYGVKD. V was trimmed by 10 bases and J by 7 bases, leaving 20 bases between them. The length of the CDR3 is 14 residues. The CDR3 sequence: CASTPGAGRQPQHF. The CDR3 bases are TGTGCCAGCACCCCGGGGGCAGGGAGGCAGCCCCAGCATTTT.

This clone turned up a few times. The chain couples TRBV9 to TRBJ2-1; a weak D match, TRBD1 (5 bases). The CDR3 runs 15 residues. The germline V and J ends were trimmed by 0 bases and 0 bases, with 7 bases remaining between them. CDR1 is SGDLS and CDR2 is YYNGEE in the germline V gene. CDR3 region: CASSVVGASYNEQFF. Here the CDR3 DNA reads TGTGCCAGCAGCGTAGTTGGGGCCTCCTACAATGAGCAGTTCTTC. Supplemented by reference TRBV9 and TRBJ2-1, the full variable domain reads DSGVTQTPKHLITATGQRVTLRCSPRSGDLSVYWYQQSLDQGLQFLIQYYNGEERAKGNILERFSAQQFPDLHSELNLSSLELGDSALYFCASSVVGASYNEQFFGPGTRLTVL.

This rearrangement joins TRBV5-4 to TRBJ2-1; 7 nucleotides line up with TRBD2. CDR1 is SGHNT, CDR2 YYREEE, per germline (reference sequence). This CDR3 is 15 amino acids long. The trim removed 2 bases at V and 7 bases at J, leaving 9 bases unmatched. The CDR3 DNA is TGTGCCAGCAGCTTAGGGACTATAACCAGGAATGAGCAGTTCTTC. This encodes CASSLGTITRNEQFF. The variable domain in full, with the rest retrieved from reference TRBV5-4 and TRBJ2-1, is ETGVTQSPTHLIKTRGQQVTLRCSSQSGHNTVSWYQQALGQGPQFIFQYYREEENGRGNFPPRFSGLQFPNYSSELNVNALELDDSALYLCASSLGTITRNEQFFGPGTRLTVL.

The genes are TRBV7-8 and TRBJ2-6; D is unclear. CDR3 size: 13 residues. V was cut by 2 bases and J by 5 bases, with 4 bases left in between. Germline V gene lookup returns CDR1 SGHVS and CDR2 FQNEAQ. Written as DNA, the CDR3 is TGTGCCAGCAGCTTATTGAGGGCCAACGTCCTGACTTTC. As protein: CASSLLRANVLTF.

This chain joins TRBV7-9 and TRBJ2-1; TRBD2 matches 8 bases. V was clipped by 3 bases and J by 4 bases; unmatched bases: 2. The CDR3 contains 14 residues. CDR1 is SEHNR, CDR2 FQNEAQ, per germline (reference sequence). CDR3 in amino acids: CASSFSGTYNEQFF. The CDR3 DNA sequence: TGTGCCAGCAGCTTTAGCGGGACTTACAATGAGCAGTTCTTC.

At least ten counts were recorded for this clone. CDR3 bases: TGTGCCAGTAGTAGAACTAGCGGGAGGGATGGGGGGAATGAGCAGTTCTTC. Its protein product is CASSRTSGRDGGNEQFF. The J gene is TRBJ2-1, the V gene TRBV19; 13 nucleotides align to TRBD2. V dropped 4 bases and J dropped 7; count of bases not matched to a gene: 10. The CDR3 consists of 17 residues. CDR1 LNHDA and CDR2 SQIVND come from the germline V gene (reference sequence).

For the CDR3, the DNA is TGTGCCAGCTCACCGGATCAGAGCAATCAGCCCCAGCATTTT. This encodes CASSPDQSNQPQHF. The V and J genes are TRBV18 and TRBJ1-5; D gene ambiguous. The CDR3 runs 14 residues. The germline V gene encodes CDR1 KGHSH and CDR2 LQKENI. Trimming shortened V by 3 bases and J by 1 base, and 7 bases separated the two germline ends.

This clone has a handful of counts. V is TRBV2 and J is TRBJ2-1, with 12 bases that match TRBD2. This CDR3 is built from 15 residues. Trimming at V came to 8 bases and at J to 9 bases, leaving 11 bases not matched to a gene. Germline V CDR1 and CDR2: SNHLY, FYNNEI. CDR3 region: CASAPTSGSDGEQFF. The CDR3 nucleotides read TGTGCCAGCGCGCCGACTAGCGGGAGTGATGGTGAGCAGTTCTTC.

This chain connects TRBV18 to TRBJ2-3; the match to TRBD1 covers 10 bases. Germline assignment: CDR1 KGHSH and CDR2 LQKENI. The CDR3 contains 15 residues. Trimming cost V 3 bases and J 4 bases; bases outside gene matches: 4. The CDR3 nucleotides are TGTGCCAGCTCACCTGGGACAGGGGTGGCAGATACGCAGTATTTT. The encoded protein is CASSPGTGVADTQYF.

The chain combines TRBV6-5 with TRBJ2-1, with 9 positions matching TRBD2. The CDR3 extends over 16 amino acids. J gave up 4 bases and V 3 bases, and 7 bases lay outside the gene matches. The germline V gene encodes CDR1 MNHEY and CDR2 SVGAGI. The CDR3 is CASSYVWGLAYNEQFF. CDR3 bases: TGTGCCAGCAGTTATGTATGGGGACTAGCTTACAATGAGCAGTTCTTC.

This clone was picked up a small number of times. The V call is TRBV6-4, the J call TRBJ2-1, with D tentatively TRBD1 (6 bases). CDR3 length: 14 residues. In germline, CDR1 is MRHNA, CDR2 SNTAGT. Deletions cut 6 bases from V and 4 bases from J, with 13 bases between. CDR3 sequence: CASSLNDRYNEQFF. The CDR3 DNA sequence: TGTGCCAGCAGCCTAAACGACAGGTACAATGAGCAGTTCTTC.

This clone was observed a handful of times. This specimen includes other DNA sequences encoding the same CDR3. V and J are TRBV18 and TRBJ2-1, with D perhaps matching TRBD1 (5 bases). V was pared by 3 bases and J by 7 bases, with 7 bases between. This CDR3 has 12 amino acids. Per germline, CDR1 KGHSH and CDR2 LQKENI. CDR3 residues: CASSPQGNEQFF. DNA for the CDR3: TGTGCCAGCTCACCTCAGGGAAATGAGCAGTTCTTC.

This chain joins TRBV29-1 and TRBJ2-2; D gene ambiguous. This CDR3 spans 14 amino acids. Trimming removed 5 bases from V and 1 base from J, with 11 bases in between. Germline CDR1 and CDR2: SQVTM and ANQGSEA. The CDR3 DNA follows: TGCAGCGTTCAAACCCGACAGAACACCGGGGAGCTGTTTTTT. It is translated as CSVQTRQNTGELFF.

There are a few counts of this clone. The chain links TRBV29-1 to TRBJ1-2; 7 bases fit TRBD1. J gave up 4 bases and V 7 bases, and 15 bases lay outside the gene matches. Germline V lookup: CDR1 SQVTM, CDR2 ANQGSEA. The CDR3 spans 15 residues. Written as DNA, the CDR3 is TGCAGCGGCCGGGACAGCCTCGTCCGTCTCTATGGCTACACCTTC. Translation gives CSGRDSLVRLYGYTF.

This clone came up a few times. The chain couples TRBV11-3 to TRBJ2-3; unclear D gene. Trimming removed 1 base from V and 4 bases from J, with 15 bases in between. CDR1 SGHNT and CDR2 YENEEA come from the germline V gene. The CDR3 extends over 16 amino acids. CDR3 protein: CASSLGVSIEPDTQYF. Here the CDR3 DNA reads TGTGCCAGCAGCTTAGGTGTATCCATTGAACCAGATACGCAGTATTTT.

This clone was picked up a small number of times. The V call is TRBV7-9, the J call TRBJ2-5, with TRBD1 identical over 8 bases. Per the germline V gene, CDR1 is SEHNR and CDR2 is FQNEAQ (reference sequence). J gave up 4 bases and V 5 bases, and 9 bases lay outside the gene matches. This CDR3 comprises 15 residues. CDR3 DNA: TGTGCCAGCAGCCCCGGACAGGGTAACCCAGAGACCCAGTACTTC. Its translation: CASSPGQGNPETQYF.

This chain joins TRBV14 and TRBJ2-5; tentative D call: TRBD1 (5 bases). CDR3 length: 15 residues. With 5 bases removed from V and 1 base from J, the gap between germline ends came to 14 bases. The V gene's germline CDR1 is SGHDN and CDR2 FVKESK. CDR3 residues: CASSKWRQPQETQYF. The CDR3 bases are TGTGCCAGCAGCAAATGGCGACAGCCCCAAGAGACCCAGTACTTC.

The chain couples TRBV5-5 to TRBJ2-5, with TRBD1 identical over 8 bases. With V trimmed by 1 base and J by 5 bases, 7 bases remained unmatched. In germline, CDR1 is SGHKS, CDR2 YYEKEE (reference sequence). There are 15 residues in the CDR3. The CDR3 nucleotides are TGTGCCAGCAGCTTGCTAGACAGGGGCCCGGAGACCCAGTACTTC. Translated: CASSLLDRGPETQYF.

This clone showed up just a few times. The rearrangement links TRBV5-1 to TRBJ2-7; tentatively, D is TRBD1 or TRBD2 (6 bases each). The ends were cut back, 3 bases at V and 0 bases at J, with 13 bases in the middle. The CDR3 sequence is 15 residues long. The germline CDR1 and CDR2 sequences are SGHRS and YFSETQ. The CDR3 DNA reads as TGCGCCAGCAGCTATTGGAGGGGGAGCTCCTACGAGCAGTACTTC. Its translation: CASSYWRGSSYEQYF. The whole variable domain, remainder taken from reference TRBV5-1 and TRBJ2-7, is KAGVTQTPRYLIKTRGQQVTLSCSPISGHRSVSWYQQTPGQGLQFLFEYFSETQRNKGNFPGRFSGRQFSNSRSEMNVSTLELGDSALYLCASSYWRGSSYEQYFGPGTRLTVT.

This clone came up many times. The chain has TRBV7-2 and TRBJ1-5, with D possibly being TRBD1 (6 bases). The germline V gene encodes CDR1 SGHTA and CDR2 FQGNSA. Trimming took 4 bases from V and 7 from J, leaving 11 bases between them. The length of the CDR3 is 13 residues. This CDR3 is CASSYQQGQPQHF. The DNA of the CDR3 is TGTGCCAGCAGCTACCAACAGGGACAGCCCCAGCATTTT.

This clone was found a few times. This rearrangement joins TRBV18 to TRBJ2-2; 8 bases agree with TRBD2. The germline CDR1 and CDR2 sequences are KGHSH and LQKENI. The length of the CDR3 is 16 residues. V gave up 1 base and J gave up 7 bases; unmatched junction bases: 8. The CDR3 DNA reads TGTGCCAGCTCACCACGGGCGGGACTAGAAAACGGGGAGCTGTTTTTT. Protein sequence: CASSPRAGLENGELFF.

In this sample, this clone turned up a few times. The chain employs TRBV2 and TRBJ1-2, with TRBD1 matching 10 bases. This CDR3 is 13 amino acids long. Germline V gene lookup returns CDR1 SNHLY and CDR2 FYNNEI. The trim removed 9 bases at V and 4 bases at J, leaving 5 bases unmatched. CDR3 in amino acids: CASRQGASYGYTF. The CDR3 DNA reads TGTGCCAGTCGACAGGGGGCGAGCTATGGCTACACCTTC.

This chain connects TRBV5-4 to TRBJ1-2; TRBD1 is a possible D gene (6 bases). Trimming shortened V by 2 bases and J by 6 bases, and 17 bases separated the two germline ends. Germline values: CDR1 SGHNT, CDR2 YYREEE (reference sequence). The CDR3 loop spans 15 amino acids. The CDR3 nucleotides are TGTGCCAGCAGCTTAGTGGGGGCCCAGCTAGATGGCTACACCTTC. Amino acids: CASSLVGAQLDGYTF.

The chain carries TRBV2 and TRBJ1-5; possibly TRBD1 for D (6 bases). Germline CDR1 SNHLY, CDR2 FYNNEI. The germline V and J ends were trimmed by 7 bases and 2 bases, with 12 bases remaining between them. The CDR3 runs 14 residues. The CDR3 loop is CASKNRDGNQPQHF. The CDR3 DNA sequence: TGTGCCAGCAAAAACAGGGATGGCAATCAGCCCCAGCATTTT.